The rows below give T cell receptor beta chains drawn from one sample of a study of OX40 agonist ivuxolimab in advanced cancers. The protocol was immunoSEQ multiplex PCR, while the TCRdb copy is restricted to in-frame clones and leaves out a portion. The data show 75,000 to 100,000 clones, less than 90% seen once. The starting material was CD4+ or CD8+ T cells sorted from blood, obtained in a trial of the OX40 agonist ivuxolimab. Source of these receptors: an adult with an advanced solid tumor such as melanoma, head and neck, liver or kidney cancer. CDR3s include the opening cysteine and the closing phenylalanine or tryptophan. D genes are given only for firm matches. For some rows the clone size is stated as once, few or many, or as a class when expanded; others skip it.

J gene: TRBJ1-2; clone size: once; V gene: TRBV27; CDR3 length: 13; D gene: .; CDR3 DNA: TGTGCCAGCAGTTTCAGGGCAAGAGATGGCTACACCTTC; CDR3 protein: CASSFRARDGYTF
J gene: TRBJ1-1; clone size: .; V gene: TRBV27; CDR3 length: 15; D gene: .; CDR3 DNA: TGTGCCAGCAGTCAGCTTGCGGGGGCGGCCACTGAAGCTTTCTTT; CDR3 protein: CASSQLAGAATEAFF
J gene: TRBJ2-3; clone size: .; V gene: TRBV4-1; CDR3 length: 20; D gene: TRBD2; CDR3 DNA: TGCGCCAGCAGCCGAGGATCGGGACTAGCGGGAGGTGTGCGTAGCGATACGCAGTATTTT; CDR3 protein: CASSRGSGLAGGVRSDTQYF
J gene: TRBJ2-1; clone size: .; V gene: TRBV6-6; CDR3 length: 14; D gene: TRBD2; CDR3 DNA: TGTGCCAGCAGTCGGACTAGCTCCTACAATGAGCAGTTCTTC; CDR3 protein: CASSRTSSYNEQFF
J gene: TRBJ1-1; clone size: few; V gene: TRBV19; CDR3 length: 13; D gene: TRBD1; CDR3 DNA: TGTGCCAGTAGTATGACAGGGTACACTGAAGCTTTCTTT; CDR3 protein: CASSMTGYTEAFF
J gene: TRBJ1-2; clone size: few; V gene: TRBV20-1; CDR3 length: 11; D gene: .; CDR3 DNA: TGCAGTGGACGGCATAACTATGGCTACACCTTC; CDR3 protein: CSGRHNYGYTF
J gene: TRBJ2-7; clone size: once; V gene: TRBV9; CDR3 length: 14; D gene: TRBD1; CDR3 DNA: TGTGCCAGCAGCGCCGGACAGGGGGACTACGAGCAGTACTTC; CDR3 protein: CASSAGQGDYEQYF
J gene: TRBJ2-2; clone size: .; V gene: TRBV7-9; CDR3 length: 13; D gene: .; CDR3 DNA: TGTGCCAGCAGCTTAGTAGAGTCCGGGGAGCTGTTTTTT; CDR3 protein: CASSLVESGELFF
J gene: TRBJ1-4; clone size: .; V gene: TRBV7-3; CDR3 length: 19; D gene: .; CDR3 DNA: TGTGCCAGCAGCTTAAATAACTGGATCCCAAGGGTGACTAATGAAAAACTGTTTTTT; CDR3 protein: CASSLNNWIPRVTNEKLFF
J gene: TRBJ1-6; clone size: many; V gene: TRBV19; CDR3 length: 14; D gene: .; CDR3 DNA: TGTGCCAGTAGTAGAGGGGTCCTTAATTCACCCCTCCACTTT; CDR3 protein: CASSRGVLNSPLHF
J gene: TRBJ1-4; clone size: .; V gene: TRBV6-1; CDR3 length: 14; D gene: .; CDR3 DNA: TGTGCCAGCAGCCGAGGGGACACTAATGAAAAACTGTTTTTT; CDR3 protein: CASSRGDTNEKLFF
J gene: TRBJ2-1; clone size: .; V gene: TRBV6-1; CDR3 length: 14; D gene: .; CDR3 DNA: TGTGCCAGCGTCTTGGAGCGATCCTACAATGAGCAGTTCTTC; CDR3 protein: CASVLERSYNEQFF
J gene: TRBJ2-5; clone size: .; V gene: TRBV30; CDR3 length: 13; D gene: TRBD1; CDR3 DNA: TGTGCCTGGAGTGTACAGGGGGCAGAGACCCAGTACTTC; CDR3 protein: CAWSVQGAETQYF
J gene: TRBJ2-1; clone size: once; V gene: TRBV5-6; CDR3 length: 14; D gene: .; CDR3 DNA: TGTGCCAGCAGCTTGCTCGGGAGTAGGAGTGAGCAGTTCTTC; CDR3 protein: CASSLLGSRSEQFF
J gene: TRBJ2-1; clone size: .; V gene: TRBV7-9; CDR3 length: 16; D gene: TRBD2; CDR3 DNA: TGTGCCAGCAGCAACCTAGCGGGGAGTTTTTACAATGAGCAGTTCTTC; CDR3 protein: CASSNLAGSFYNEQFF
J gene: TRBJ2-3; clone size: .; V gene: TRBV18; CDR3 length: 14; D gene: .; CDR3 DNA: TGTGCCAGCTCACCGGGGACGACCACAGATACGCAGTATTTT; CDR3 protein: CASSPGTTTDTQYF
J gene: TRBJ2-3; clone size: .; V gene: TRBV7-2; CDR3 length: 13; D gene: .; CDR3 DNA: TGTGCCAGCAGCTTCCCAGGGGTGGATACGCAGTATTTT; CDR3 protein: CASSFPGVDTQYF
J gene: TRBJ2-5; clone size: .; V gene: TRBV2; CDR3 length: 13; D gene: .; CDR3 DNA: TGTGCCTGCTCGTGGGGAACTCAAGAGACCCAGTACTTC; CDR3 protein: CACSWGTQETQYF
J gene: TRBJ2-7; clone size: .; V gene: TRBV19; CDR3 length: 15; D gene: TRBD2; CDR3 DNA: TGTGCCAGTAGACTCCGGACTAGCGGGATCTACGAGCAGTACTTC; CDR3 protein: CASRLRTSGIYEQYF
J gene: TRBJ2-1; clone size: .; V gene: TRBV21-1; CDR3 length: 16; D gene: .; CDR3 DNA: TGTGCCAGCAGCAAAGGGGGGCAGGGTGACTACAATGAGCAGTTCTTC; CDR3 protein: CASSKGGQGDYNEQFF
J gene: TRBJ2-1; clone size: .; V gene: TRBV5-5; CDR3 length: 15; D gene: TRBD2; CDR3 DNA: TGTGCCAGCAGCTTATATTCTAGCGGGGGGGCAGCGCAGTTCTTC; CDR3 protein: CASSLYSSGGAAQFF
J gene: TRBJ1-4; clone size: .; V gene: TRBV7-9; CDR3 length: 18; D gene: TRBD1; CDR3 DNA: TGTGCCAGCAGCTGGGGTATCGCAGGGGGCGAAACTAATGAAAAACTGTTTTTT; CDR3 protein: CASSWGIAGGETNEKLFF
J gene: TRBJ2-5; clone size: once; V gene: TRBV4-3; CDR3 length: 13; D gene: .; CDR3 DNA: TGCGCCAGCAGCCAGTCATGGGGGGAGACCCAGTACTTC; CDR3 protein: CASSQSWGETQYF
J gene: TRBJ2-7; clone size: .; V gene: TRBV7-9; CDR3 length: 12; D gene: TRBD2; CDR3 DNA: TGTGCCAGCGGACTAGCGGCTAGAGAGCAGTACTTC; CDR3 protein: CASGLAAREQYF
J gene: TRBJ1-4; clone size: .; V gene: TRBV9; CDR3 length: 17; D gene: .; CDR3 DNA: TGTGCCAGCAGCCCCCGGACAGTTCAGACCCTTAATGAAAAACTGTTTTTT; CDR3 protein: CASSPRTVQTLNEKLFF
J gene: TRBJ2-7; clone size: .; V gene: TRBV11-3; CDR3 length: 12; D gene: .; CDR3 DNA: TGTGCCAGCAGCTTAGACGGCACCGAGCAGTACTTC; CDR3 protein: CASSLDGTEQYF
J gene: TRBJ1-4; clone size: .; V gene: TRBV11-2; CDR3 length: 15; D gene: .; CDR3 DNA: TGTGCCAGCAGCTTTGGGGGCAGGGAGAAGGAAAAACTGTTTTTT; CDR3 protein: CASSFGGREKEKLFF
J gene: TRBJ2-2; clone size: .; V gene: TRBV7-3; CDR3 length: 15; D gene: .; CDR3 DNA: TGTGCCAGCAGCTTGATGGGAATGGACACCGGGGAGCTGTTTTTT; CDR3 protein: CASSLMGMDTGELFF
J gene: TRBJ2-5; clone size: few; V gene: TRBV7-3; CDR3 length: 13; D gene: .; CDR3 DNA: TGTGCCAGCAGCTTAAACAGCCAAGAGACCCAGTACTTC; CDR3 protein: CASSLNSQETQYF
J gene: TRBJ2-7; clone size: .; V gene: TRBV6-5; CDR3 length: 13; D gene: .; CDR3 DNA: TGTGCCAGCAGAGCGTATGGCGGGTACGAGCAGTACTTC; CDR3 protein: CASRAYGGYEQYF
J gene: TRBJ1-2; clone size: .; V gene: TRBV6-6; CDR3 length: 14; D gene: .; CDR3 DNA: TGTGCCAGCAGTTACGGGGGAGCTAACTATGGCTACACCTTC; CDR3 protein: CASSYGGANYGYTF
J gene: TRBJ2-7; clone size: few; V gene: TRBV5-1; CDR3 length: 13; D gene: .; CDR3 DNA: TGCGCCAGCAGCTATGAGCAGTGGAGCGAGCAGTACTTC; CDR3 protein: CASSYEQWSEQYF
J gene: TRBJ1-1; clone size: few; V gene: TRBV29-1; CDR3 length: 13; D gene: .; CDR3 DNA: TGCAGCGTTGCAGCCTTCTCCGGCGCTGAAGCTTTCTTT; CDR3 protein: CSVAAFSGAEAFF
J gene: TRBJ2-3; clone size: .; V gene: TRBV7-6; CDR3 length: 14; D gene: .; CDR3 DNA: TGTGCCAGCAGCTTAGCGGGGGGTACAGATACGCAGTATTTT; CDR3 protein: CASSLAGGTDTQYF
J gene: TRBJ1-4; clone size: .; V gene: TRBV19; CDR3 length: 15; D gene: .; CDR3 DNA: TGTGCCAGTAGTACCGGGGGGGGAATTAATGAAAAACTGTTTTTT; CDR3 protein: CASSTGGGINEKLFF
J gene: TRBJ2-2; clone size: .; V gene: TRBV7-3; CDR3 length: 15; D gene: TRBD1; CDR3 DNA: TGTGCCAGCCAATCCGGACAGGGGGGCACCGGGGAGCTGTTTTTT; CDR3 protein: CASQSGQGGTGELFF
J gene: TRBJ2-5; clone size: .; V gene: TRBV5-1; CDR3 length: 15; D gene: .; CDR3 DNA: TGCGCCAGCAGCTTGGGCGGGAACAGTGAAGAGACCCAGTACTTC; CDR3 protein: CASSLGGNSEETQYF
J gene: TRBJ2-7; clone size: few; V gene: TRBV7-9; CDR3 length: 12; D gene: .; CDR3 DNA: TGTGCCAGCAGCAGGGGCACCTACGAGCAGTACTTC; CDR3 protein: CASSRGTYEQYF
J gene: TRBJ2-2; clone size: .; V gene: TRBV11-2; CDR3 length: 17; D gene: .; CDR3 DNA: TGTGCCAGCAGCTTAGTGTCGACTAGAAGGCTCACCGGGGAGCTGTTTTTT; CDR3 protein: CASSLVSTRRLTGELFF
J gene: TRBJ1-4; clone size: .; V gene: TRBV7-9; CDR3 length: 14; D gene: TRBD1; CDR3 DNA: TGTGCCAGCAGCTTAGGACAGGGGTATGAAAAACTGTTTTTT; CDR3 protein: CASSLGQGYEKLFF
J gene: TRBJ2-4; clone size: .; V gene: TRBV19; CDR3 length: 13; D gene: .; CDR3 DNA: TGTGCCTCCACTCAAGCACAGCACAACATTCAGTACTTC; CDR3 protein: CASTQAQHNIQYF
J gene: TRBJ1-1; clone size: .; V gene: TRBV7-2; CDR3 length: 14; D gene: .; CDR3 DNA: TGTGCCAGCAGCCCCCCGAAGTCGAACACTGAAGCTTTCTTT; CDR3 protein: CASSPPKSNTEAFF
J gene: TRBJ2-1; clone size: .; V gene: TRBV7-8; CDR3 length: 14; D gene: .; CDR3 DNA: TGTGCCAGCCAGGATGTGGTGATAGTTGGGGGGCAGTTCTTC; CDR3 protein: CASQDVVIVGGQFF
J gene: TRBJ2-1; clone size: .; V gene: TRBV11-3; CDR3 length: 15; D gene: .; CDR3 DNA: TGTGCCAGCAGCTTAGGGACACCCGCCTACAATGAGCAGTTCTTC; CDR3 protein: CASSLGTPAYNEQFF
J gene: TRBJ2-2; clone size: .; V gene: TRBV30; CDR3 length: 16; D gene: .; CDR3 DNA: TGTGCCTGGAGACAAAGCCGGCAGGGTATGGCCGGGGAGCTGTTTTTT; CDR3 protein: CAWRQSRQGMAGELFF
J gene: TRBJ2-7; clone size: .; V gene: TRBV7-9; CDR3 length: 11; D gene: .; CDR3 DNA: TGTGCCAGCCACAGGGTCTACGAGCAGTACTTC; CDR3 protein: CASHRVYEQYF
J gene: TRBJ2-2; clone size: .; V gene: TRBV7-3; CDR3 length: 15; D gene: TRBD1; CDR3 DNA: TGTGCCAGCAGCTCGGGGACAGCCTACACCGGGGAGCTGTTTTTT; CDR3 protein: CASSSGTAYTGELFF
J gene: TRBJ1-1; clone size: .; V gene: TRBV7-9; CDR3 length: 14; D gene: .; CDR3 DNA: TGTGCCAGCAGATTGGAGTTCCAGGACACTGAAGCTTTCTTT; CDR3 protein: CASRLEFQDTEAFF
J gene: TRBJ2-5; clone size: .; V gene: TRBV7-2; CDR3 length: 13; D gene: .; CDR3 DNA: TGTGCCAGCAGCACCAGGGGAGGGGAGACCCAGTACTTC; CDR3 protein: CASSTRGGETQYF
J gene: TRBJ2-5; clone size: .; V gene: TRBV6-1; CDR3 length: 13; D gene: .; CDR3 DNA: TGTGCCAGCAGTGCAAGAGGGACCGAGACCCAGTACTTC; CDR3 protein: CASSARGTETQYF
J gene: TRBJ2-2; clone size: .; V gene: TRBV23-1; CDR3 length: 14; D gene: .; CDR3 DNA: TGCGCCAGCAGTCAAATCTCAGGCCCCGGGGAGCTGTTTTTT; CDR3 protein: CASSQISGPGELFF
J gene: TRBJ2-2; clone size: .; V gene: TRBV14; CDR3 length: 17; D gene: .; CDR3 DNA: TGTGCCAGCAGCCAAGGTCTCGGGGCGGGGAACACCGGGGAGCTGTTTTTT; CDR3 protein: CASSQGLGAGNTGELFF
J gene: TRBJ2-1; clone size: .; V gene: TRBV7-6; CDR3 length: 15; D gene: .; CDR3 DNA: TGTGCCAGCAGCTTAGGGGTGGGGGGCAACAATGAGCAGTTCTTC; CDR3 protein: CASSLGVGGNNEQFF
J gene: TRBJ1-3; clone size: few; V gene: TRBV7-2; CDR3 length: 14; D gene: .; CDR3 DNA: TGTGCCAGCAGCTCGACACTCTCTGGAAACACCATATATTTT; CDR3 protein: CASSSTLSGNTIYF